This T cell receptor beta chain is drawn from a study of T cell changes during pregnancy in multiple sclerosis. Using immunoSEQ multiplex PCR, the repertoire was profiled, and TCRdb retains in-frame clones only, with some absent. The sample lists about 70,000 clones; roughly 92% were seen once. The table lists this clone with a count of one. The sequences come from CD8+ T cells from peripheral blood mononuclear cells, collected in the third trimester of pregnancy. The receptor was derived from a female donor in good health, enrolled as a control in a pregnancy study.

CDR3 loop: CASSQEAGISYGYTF. The CDR3 DNA is TGTGCCAGCAGCCAAGAAGCAGGGATTAGCTATGGCTACACCTTC. V usage is TRBV14 and J usage is TRBJ1-2; tentatively, D is TRBD1 (5 bases). This CDR3 is built from 15 residues. Germline loops: CDR1 SGHDN, CDR2 FVKESK. Trimming stripped 0 bases from V and 4 bases from J, with 12 bases between. The full variable domain, with the rest looked up from reference TRBV14 and TRBJ1-2, is EAGVTQFPSHSVIEKGQTVTLRCDPISGHDNLYWYRRVMGKEIKFLLHFVKESKQDESGMPNNRFLAERTGGTYSTLKVQPAELEDSGVYFCASSQEAGISYGYTFGSGTRLTVV.